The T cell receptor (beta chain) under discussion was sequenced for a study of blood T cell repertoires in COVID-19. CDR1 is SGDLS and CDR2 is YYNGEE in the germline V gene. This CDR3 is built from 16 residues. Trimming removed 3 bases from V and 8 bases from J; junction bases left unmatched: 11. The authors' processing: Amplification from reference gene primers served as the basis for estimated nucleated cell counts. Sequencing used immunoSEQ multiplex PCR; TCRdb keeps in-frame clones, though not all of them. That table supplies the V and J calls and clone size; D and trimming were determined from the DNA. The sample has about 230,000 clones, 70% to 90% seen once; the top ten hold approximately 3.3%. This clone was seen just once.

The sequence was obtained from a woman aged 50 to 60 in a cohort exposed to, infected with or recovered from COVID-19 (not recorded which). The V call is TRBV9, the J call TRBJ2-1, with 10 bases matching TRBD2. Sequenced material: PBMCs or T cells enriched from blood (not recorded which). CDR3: CASSGGSGGIWDEQFF. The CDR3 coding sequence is TGTGCCAGCAGCGGAGGTAGCGGGGGGATATGGGATGAGCAGTTCTTC.